This entry describes one TCR beta chain. There is no known antigen for this receptor. Base quality data are lacking; no much larger clone is found one base away. The record originates from a study of long-term antiretroviral therapy in people with HIV (dated by TCRdb to 2022 to 2024). Concerning the study at large: Collection of the earliest samples took place about a decade ahead of the 2015 WHO recommendation for immediate ART, at a time when ART was typically delayed until CD4 counts fell. A retrospective serial study tested whether ART initiation and durable HIV suppression were associated with changes in peripheral blood TRB repertoire composition and diversity. From 25 to 30 adults with confirmed HIV infection, the cohort provided 192 cryopreserved PBMC samples, gathered serially across a mean of roughly 6 years (range 1-12). About 40% of the 30 participants with HIV were female. No cross-contamination during QIAcube processing turned up in test extractions that ran a monoclonal T-cell line alongside 33 polyclonal samples. Findings and caveats that apply to the study as a whole: At every time point, the repertoire was dominated by expanded TRB clones first identified before ART initiation, although this dominance fluctuated and, in many PLHIV, declined after ART. Narrower CDR3 length ranges were observed in HIV repertoires than in controls, and an antigen-experienced repertoire with only a slight naive shift after ART was suggested by the network structure. Because cell numbers in pre-ART samples were limited, unsorted PBMC were profiled instead of sorted CD4+ and CD8+ T cells. Inferences about post-ART repertoire changes are limited because no data were available on ART adherence, viral resistance or therapy changes. ART initiation was associated with a significant increase in TRB diversity, but diversity stayed significantly below transplant donor controls even after long-term ART. Owing to limited PBMC availability, only the TCR beta chain was sequenced, without alpha chain pairing. The samples span the years 2004 to 2017, and the ART regimens used may be less effective than current regimens.

V is pared back by 5 bases and J by 2 bases, with 13 bases lying between the germline termini. Taken from cysteine to phenylalanine, the CDR3 has 14 residues. Only CDR3 DNA remains: 42 bases, in frame from the first base. Sequences MNHEY (CDR1) and SMNVEV (CDR2) are obtained from the germline V gene (reference sequence). To be included, a participant needed at least one PBMC sample from before ART initiation plus at least two post-ART samples. Treatment was received in the United States of America by all participants with HIV. Before DNA extraction, cryopreserved samples of roughly 0.95-10 million PBMC were thawed and washed. At the time of the earliest PBMC sample, participants with HIV were aged between about 20 and 60 years. Per participant, PBMC samples came from 1-4 timepoints prior to ART initiation and 2-8 timepoints following ART initiation, for a median of 7 samples. For every participant, serial HIV viral load, CD4+ T-cell count, ART history and demographic data were obtained. A Qiagen kit on a QIAcube was used to extract genomic DNA from unsorted PBMC, with samples processed in batches of 12.

The immunoSEQ hsTCRB v3.0 assay was used at survey level resolution for TRB variable region sequencing. The targeted TRB sequencing depth was about 40,000-55,000 T-cell genomes per sample. TRB libraries were pooled and sequenced on an Illumina MiSeq using a v3 150-cycle kit. The source study handled its data this way. Repertoire analysis was run in R within a reproducible Nextflow workflow that covered QC, data transformation and analysis. LymphoSeq2, an R package for exploring AIRR-Seq data, was used to implement the custom analyses. After excluding a few samples that yielded fewer than 5000 total TRB sequences, approximately 180 HIV repertoires remained for analysis. Of the approximately 190 retained HIV repertoires, over 55 were collected before and around 130 after ART initiation. Repertoires were downsampled to 5000 TRB nucleotide sequences, and summary statistics were averaged over 100 downsampling iterations. The analysis kept only TRB sequences whose CDR3 regions were at least seven amino acids long. Diversity was measured with a Shannon entropy-derived clonality score and the Gini coefficient. In the repertoire networks, any two of the top 5000 CDR3 amino acid sequences were linked whenever the two sequences differed by an edit distance of one. For TRB CDR3 amino acid sequences, GLIPH2 was used to predict antigen specificity groups and MHC restriction. To flag known CMV, EBV, HIV or tissue antigen associations, CDR3 amino acid sequences were matched against VDJdb and McPAS-TCR. Pre-ART, post-ART and control groups were compared with Wilcoxon signed-rank tests and Holm-Bonferroni correction. TCRdb took this table from immuneACCESS and kept in-frame rearrangements with V and J called. Such tables lack part of the clones; where checked against another copy, unresolved V genes explain under half of the gap, and the rest is unexplained. That table furnishes V, J and clone size, whereas the DNA furnished D and trimming. This sample has 20,000 or so clones in its table, and around 87% of those were observed once. The ten largest clones capture about 8.1% of the sample.

This TCR was sampled from a man aged 18-30 years with HIV. The sample was unsorted PBMCs, taken 0.2 years before starting antiretroviral therapy. The chain is made from TRBV27 and TRBJ2-7, with the D gene not clear enough to name. The DNA reads as follows: TGTGCCAGCAGTCTTCAATCCGGTACCTACGAGCAGTACTTC. Its protein is CASSLQSGTYEQYF.